This T cell receptor beta chain came from a study of beta chain features in type 1 diabetes. TCRB transcripts that were expressed got sequenced, as all of the isolated RNA had been reverse transcribed. The read count averaged approximately 4 million across naive, central memory and regulatory T cell samples. Profiled with immunoSEQ multiplex PCR; TCRdb holds only in-frame clones, not every one. The sample includes some 300,000 clones, under 8.5% seen only once; the top ten take roughly 1%. CDR3 length: 14 amino acids. Unmatched junction bases numbered 5, after V lost 7 bases and J lost 4 bases. Germline lookup yields CDR1 SQVTM and CDR2 ANQGSEA. Findings and caveats of the study: The similarity of naive, central memory and Treg TCRB repertoires appeared greater among patients than among healthy donors.

This clone has just a few counts. What it binds is unknown. This receptor was taken from a woman between 18 and 29 years old in good health. The specimen sequenced was central memory CD4+ T cells from blood. The chain employs TRBV29-1 and TRBJ2-3, with 13 bases identical to TRBD2. In DNA form, the CDR3 reads TGCAGCGCAACGACTAGCGGGGGGCCAGATACGCAGTATTTT. Its protein is CSATTSGGPDTQYF.